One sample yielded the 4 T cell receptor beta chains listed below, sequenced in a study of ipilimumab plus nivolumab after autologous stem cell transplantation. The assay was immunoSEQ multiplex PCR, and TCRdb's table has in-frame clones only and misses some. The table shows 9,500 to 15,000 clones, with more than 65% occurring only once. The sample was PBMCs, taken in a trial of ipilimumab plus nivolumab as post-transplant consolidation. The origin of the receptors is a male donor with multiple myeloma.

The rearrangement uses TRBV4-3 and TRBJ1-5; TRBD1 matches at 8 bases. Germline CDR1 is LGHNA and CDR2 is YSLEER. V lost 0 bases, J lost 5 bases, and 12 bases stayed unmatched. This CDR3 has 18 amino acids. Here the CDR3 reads CASSQDKLDREGYQPQHF. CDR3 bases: TGCGCCAGCAGCCAAGATAAGTTGGACAGGGAGGGCTATCAGCCCCAGCATTTT.

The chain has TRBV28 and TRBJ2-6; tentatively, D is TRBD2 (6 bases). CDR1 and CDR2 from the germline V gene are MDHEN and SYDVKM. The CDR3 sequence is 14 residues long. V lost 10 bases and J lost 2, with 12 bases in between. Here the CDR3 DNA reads TGTGCCACTCGGGACTCCCCTGGGGCCAACGTCCTGACTTTC. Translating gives CATRDSPGANVLTF.

CDR3 sequence reads: CASSQEPQGADEKLFF. CDR3 DNA sequence: TGCGCCAGCAGCCAAGAACCCCAGGGGGCGGATGAAAAACTGTTTTTT. The chain recombines TRBV4-3 with TRBJ1-4; 8 nucleotides match TRBD1. The CDR3 totals 16 residues. Per the germline V gene, CDR1 is LGHNA and CDR2 is YSLEER. Losses at the gene ends were 0 bases for V and 6 bases for J; bases not matched to a gene: 6.

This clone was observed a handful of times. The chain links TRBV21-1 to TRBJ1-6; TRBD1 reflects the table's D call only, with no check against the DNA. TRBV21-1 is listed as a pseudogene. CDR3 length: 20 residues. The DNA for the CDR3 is TGTGCCCGCACGGTAGTGGGTGGGTGGAGGACAGGGTACGATAATTCACCCCTCCACTTT. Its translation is CARTVVGGWRTGYDNSPLHF.